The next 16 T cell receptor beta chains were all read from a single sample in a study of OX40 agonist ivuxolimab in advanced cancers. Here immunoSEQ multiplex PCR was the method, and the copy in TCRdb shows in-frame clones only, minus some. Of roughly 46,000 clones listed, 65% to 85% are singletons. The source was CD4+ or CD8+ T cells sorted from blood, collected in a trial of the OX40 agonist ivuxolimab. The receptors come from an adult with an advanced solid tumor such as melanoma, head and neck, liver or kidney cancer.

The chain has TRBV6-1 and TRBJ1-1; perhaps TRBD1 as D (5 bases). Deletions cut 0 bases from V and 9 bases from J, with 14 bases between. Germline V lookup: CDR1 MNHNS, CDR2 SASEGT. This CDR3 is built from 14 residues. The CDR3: CASSEALQGTKAFF. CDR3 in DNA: TGTGCCAGCAGTGAAGCGCTTCAAGGGACGAAAGCTTTCTTT.

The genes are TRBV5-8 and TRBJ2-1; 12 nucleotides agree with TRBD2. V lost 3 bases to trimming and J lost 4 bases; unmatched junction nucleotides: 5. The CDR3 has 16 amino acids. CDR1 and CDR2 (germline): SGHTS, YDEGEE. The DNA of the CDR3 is TGTGCCAGCAGCTACAGGGGACTAGCGGGTTACAATGAGCAGTTCTTC. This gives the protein CASSYRGLAGYNEQFF. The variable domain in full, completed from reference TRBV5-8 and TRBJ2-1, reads EAGVTQSPTHLIKTRGQQATLRCSPISGHTSVYWYQQALGLGLQFLLWYDEGEERNRGNFPPRFSGRQFPNYSSELNVNALELEDSALYLCASSYRGLAGYNEQFFGPGTRLTVL.

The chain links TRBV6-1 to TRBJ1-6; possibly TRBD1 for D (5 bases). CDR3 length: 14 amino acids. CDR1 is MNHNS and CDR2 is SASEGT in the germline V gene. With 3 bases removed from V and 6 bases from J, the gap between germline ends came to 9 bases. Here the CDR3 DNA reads TGTGCCAGCAGTGACCAGGGAGGTAATTCACCCCTCCACTTT. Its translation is CASSDQGGNSPLHF.

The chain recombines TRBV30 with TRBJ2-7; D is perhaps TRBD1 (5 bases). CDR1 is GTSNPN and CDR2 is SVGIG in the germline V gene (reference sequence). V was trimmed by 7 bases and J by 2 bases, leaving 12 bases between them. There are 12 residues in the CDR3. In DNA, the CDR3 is TGTGCCTTGACAGTTGGAACCTACGAGCAGTACTTC. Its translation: CALTVGTYEQYF.

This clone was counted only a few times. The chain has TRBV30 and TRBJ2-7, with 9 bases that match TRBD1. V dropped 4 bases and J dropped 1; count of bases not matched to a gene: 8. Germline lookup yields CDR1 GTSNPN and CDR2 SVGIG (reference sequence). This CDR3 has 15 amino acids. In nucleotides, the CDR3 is TGTGCCTGGACACCCCGGGACAGGGCGTCCTACGAGCAGTACTTC. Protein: CAWTPRDRASYEQYF.

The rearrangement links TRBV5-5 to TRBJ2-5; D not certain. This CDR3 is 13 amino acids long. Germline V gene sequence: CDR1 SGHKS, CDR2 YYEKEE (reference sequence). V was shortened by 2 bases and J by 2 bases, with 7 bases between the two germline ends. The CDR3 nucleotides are TGTGCCAGCAGCTTCGAGACTCAAGAGACCCAGTACTTC. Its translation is CASSFETQETQYF.

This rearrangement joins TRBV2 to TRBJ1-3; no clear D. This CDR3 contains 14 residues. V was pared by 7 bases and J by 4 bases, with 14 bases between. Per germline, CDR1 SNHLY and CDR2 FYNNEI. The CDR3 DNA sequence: TGTGCCAGCACTGGAATGATAGGGGGAAACACCATATATTTT. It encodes CASTGMIGGNTIYF. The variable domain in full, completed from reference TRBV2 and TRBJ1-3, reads EPEVTQTPSHQVTQMGQEVILRCVPISNHLYFYWYRQILGQKVEFLVSFYNNEISEKSEIFDDQFSVERPDGSNFTLKIRSTKLEDSAMYFCASTGMIGGNTIYFGEGSWLTVV.

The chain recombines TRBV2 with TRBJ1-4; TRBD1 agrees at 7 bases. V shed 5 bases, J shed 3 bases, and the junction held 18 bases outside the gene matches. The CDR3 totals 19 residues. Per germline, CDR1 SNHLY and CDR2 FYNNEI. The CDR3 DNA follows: TGTGCCAGCAGTCAACTCGGGGAAGGGGGCATTAGACCTAATGAAAAACTGTTTTTT. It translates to CASSQLGEGGIRPNEKLFF.

CDR3: CASSSSTGALGNEQFF. The DNA for the CDR3 is TGCGCCAGCAGCTCCTCCACCGGGGCCCTGGGGAATGAGCAGTTCTTC. The rearrangement links TRBV5-1 to TRBJ2-1, with D perhaps TRBD1 or TRBD2 (5 bases each). From germline, CDR1 is SGHRS and CDR2 YFSETQ. Deletions cut 3 bases from V and 7 bases from J, with 20 bases between. There are 16 residues in the CDR3.

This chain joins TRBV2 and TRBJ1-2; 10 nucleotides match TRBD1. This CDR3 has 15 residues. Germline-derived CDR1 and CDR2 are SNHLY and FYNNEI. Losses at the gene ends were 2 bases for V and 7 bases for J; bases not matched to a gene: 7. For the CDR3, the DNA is TGTGCCAGCAGTGAATTACGACAGGGGGCGACTGGCTACACCTTC. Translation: CASSELRQGATGYTF.

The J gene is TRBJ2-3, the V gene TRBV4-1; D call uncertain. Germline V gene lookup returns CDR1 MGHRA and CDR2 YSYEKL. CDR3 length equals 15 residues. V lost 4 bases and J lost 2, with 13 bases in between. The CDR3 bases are TGCGCCAGCAGCCCTTCTGGGCTGTTCACAGATACGCAGTATTTT. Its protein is CASSPSGLFTDTQYF.

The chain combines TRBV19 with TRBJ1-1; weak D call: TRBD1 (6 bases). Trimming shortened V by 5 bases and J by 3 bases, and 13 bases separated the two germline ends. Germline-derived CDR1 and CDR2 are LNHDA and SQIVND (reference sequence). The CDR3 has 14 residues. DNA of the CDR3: TGTGCCAGTAGTCGGACAGAGTATGACACTGAAGCTTTCTTT. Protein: CASSRTEYDTEAFF.

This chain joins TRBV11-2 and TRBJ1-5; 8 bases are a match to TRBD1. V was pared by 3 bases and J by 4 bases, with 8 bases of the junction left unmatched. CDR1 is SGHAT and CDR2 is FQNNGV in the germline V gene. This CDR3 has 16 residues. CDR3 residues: CASSFPGQGLNQPQHF. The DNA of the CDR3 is TGTGCCAGCAGCTTCCCCGGACAGGGACTTAATCAGCCCCAGCATTTT.

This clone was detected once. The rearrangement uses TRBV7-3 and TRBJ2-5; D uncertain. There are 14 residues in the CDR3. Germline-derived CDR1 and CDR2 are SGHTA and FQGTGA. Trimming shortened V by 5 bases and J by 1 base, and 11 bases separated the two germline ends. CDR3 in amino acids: CASSHPGFQETQYF. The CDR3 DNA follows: TGTGCCAGCAGCCACCCCGGGTTCCAAGAGACCCAGTACTTC.

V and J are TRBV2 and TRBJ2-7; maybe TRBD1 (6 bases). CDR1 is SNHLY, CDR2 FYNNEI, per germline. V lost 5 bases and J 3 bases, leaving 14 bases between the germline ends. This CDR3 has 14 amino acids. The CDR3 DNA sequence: TGTGCCAGCAGTCAACGTACAGGGATCTACGAGCAGTACTTC. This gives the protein CASSQRTGIYEQYF.

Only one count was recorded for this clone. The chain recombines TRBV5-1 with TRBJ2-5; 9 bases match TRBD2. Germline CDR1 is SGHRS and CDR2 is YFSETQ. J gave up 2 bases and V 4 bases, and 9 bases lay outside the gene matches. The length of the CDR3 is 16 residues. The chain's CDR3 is CASSPGSSGGQETQYF. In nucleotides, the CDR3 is TGCGCCAGCAGCCCCGGGAGTAGCGGGGGACAAGAGACCCAGTACTTC.